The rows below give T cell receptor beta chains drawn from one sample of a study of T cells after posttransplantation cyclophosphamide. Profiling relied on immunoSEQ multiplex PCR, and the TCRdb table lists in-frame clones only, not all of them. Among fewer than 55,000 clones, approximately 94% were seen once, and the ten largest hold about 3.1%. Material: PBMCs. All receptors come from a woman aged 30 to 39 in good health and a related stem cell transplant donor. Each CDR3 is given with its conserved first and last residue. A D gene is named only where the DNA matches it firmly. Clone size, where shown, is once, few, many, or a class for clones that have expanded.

CATGGGWDYGYTF	TGTGCCACGGGCGGGGGCTGGGACTATGGCTACACCTTC	TRBV19	TRBJ1-2	.	.
CASSQVTGSYEQYF	TGCGCCAGCAGCCAAGTCACAGGCTCCTACGAGCAGTACTTC	TRBV4-3	TRBJ2-7	.	.
CASSAGTGVLGVGEKLFF	TGTGCCAGCAGCGCTGGGACAGGGGTGTTAGGCGTTGGCGAAAAACTGTTTTTT	TRBV9	TRBJ1-4	TRBD1	once
CAISRDRDTDTQYF	TGTGCCATCAGCCGGGACAGAGACACAGATACGCAGTATTTT	TRBV10-3	TRBJ2-3	TRBD1	.
CASSERWQPGNTEAFF	TGCGCCAGCAGTGAGAGGTGGCAGCCGGGGAACACTGAAGCTTTCTTT	TRBV10-2	TRBJ1-1	.	.
CASSLGDRGTEAFF	TGTGCCAGCAGCTTGGGGGACAGGGGCACTGAAGCTTTCTTT	TRBV5-4	TRBJ1-1	TRBD1	.
CASSDGLAPETQYF	TGTGCCAGCAGTGACGGGCTAGCCCCCGAGACCCAGTACTTC	TRBV2	TRBJ2-5	.	.
CASRGYWMSYEQYF	TGTGCCTCCCGAGGGTATTGGATGTCCTACGAGCAGTACTTC	TRBV2	TRBJ2-7	.	.
CASSLGLVTDTQYF	TGTGCCAGCAGCCTTGGACTAGTGACAGATACGCAGTATTTT	TRBV6-6	TRBJ2-3	TRBD2	once
CASSTLTVLNTEAFF	TGTGCCAGCAGCACGTTGACAGTCTTGAACACTGAAGCTTTCTTT	TRBV7-8	TRBJ1-1	.	.
CASSPGGTDNSPLHF	TGTGCCAGCAGCCCGGGGGGGACGGATAATTCACCCCTCCACTTT	TRBV5-4	TRBJ1-6	.	.
CASSYMRAGGPDEQYF	TGTGCCAGCAGTTACATGAGGGCGGGGGGGCCGGACGAGCAGTACTTC	TRBV6-5	TRBJ2-7	TRBD2	.
CASSLVGTRPGYTF	TGTGCCAGCAGCTTAGTGGGGACACGGCCTGGCTACACCTTC	TRBV7-2	TRBJ1-2	.	.
CSGGRDGYTF	TGCAGTGGGGGCCGGGATGGCTACACCTTC	TRBV20-1	TRBJ1-2	.	once
CASSQDLSYEQYF	TGCGCCAGCAGCCAAGATCTTTCCTACGAGCAGTACTTC	TRBV4-3	TRBJ2-7	.	.
CASSSRGSGGHLYEQYF	TGTGCCAGCAGCTCCCGGGGTTCAGGGGGGCACCTCTACGAGCAGTACTTC	TRBV5-4	TRBJ2-7	.	.
CASSVFQTGSYGYTF	TGTGCCAGCAGCGTTTTCCAGACAGGGTCCTATGGCTACACCTTC	TRBV9	TRBJ1-2	TRBD1	.
CASSVEREDGYTF	TGTGCCAGCAGCGTAGAGAGGGAGGATGGCTACACCTTC	TRBV9	TRBJ1-2	.	.
CASSEQAYTEAFF	TGCGCCAGCAGTGAGCAGGCTTACACTGAAGCTTTCTTT	TRBV10-2	TRBJ1-1	.	.